A selection of T cell receptor beta chains follows, all from one sample in a study of T cell responses to AZD1222 COVID-19 vaccine. Some clones are missing from TCRdb's copy, which holds only in-frame ones; the method was immunoSEQ multiplex PCR. The sample has 120,000 to 150,000 clones, over 85% seen once. Sequenced material: peripheral blood, taken on day 0 of AZD1222 vaccination. The receptor source for this set is an adult in good health. Each CDR3 is given with its conserved first and last residue. Each record gives: D gene, J gene, clone size, V gene, CDR3 protein, CDR3 DNA. D genes are given only for firm matches. Clone size is shown for a subset of rows, as once, few, many or a class of expanded clone.

-,TRBJ2-7,-,TRBV10-3,CAISDLSPRRGRSYEQYF,TGTGCCATCAGTGACCTATCCCCACGCCGGGGACGGTCCTACGAGCAGTACTTC
-,TRBJ2-2,-,TRBV6-4,CASRTEQNTGELFF,TGTGCCAGCCGGACAGAACAAAACACCGGGGAGCTGTTTTTT
-,TRBJ2-7,-,TRBV7-8,CASSLTAAYEKYF,TGTGCCAGCAGCTTAACGGCAGCCTACGAGAAGTACTTC
-,TRBJ2-7,few,TRBV7-3,CASSPKGGGEQYF,TGTGCCAGCAGCCCGAAAGGAGGTGGCGAGCAGTACTTC
-,TRBJ2-2,once,TRBV30,CAWFRGTGELFF,TGTGCCTGGTTTCGGGGCACCGGGGAGCTGTTTTTT
-,TRBJ1-1,-,TRBV6-5,CASSTGTEAFF,TGTGCCAGCAGCACAGGCACTGAAGCTTTCTTT
-,TRBJ2-1,-,TRBV5-6,CASSLPGSGPHEQFF,TGTGCCAGCAGCTTACCCGGCTCAGGGCCGCATGAGCAGTTCTTC
-,TRBJ1-6,-,TRBV5-1,CASSFERGIPNSPLHF,TGCGCCAGCAGCTTTGAAAGGGGAATTCCTAATTCACCCCTCCACTTT
TRBD1,TRBJ1-4,once,TRBV3-1/TRBV3-2,CASSPADRGNEKLFF,TGTGCCAGCAGCCCCGCCGACAGGGGGAATGAAAAACTGTTTTTT
-,TRBJ1-2,-,TRBV27,CASSLRARDGYTF,TGTGCCAGCAGTCTAAGGGCCAGGGATGGCTACACCTTC
-,TRBJ1-2,-,TRBV20-1,CSDNKINGYTF,TGCAGTGACAACAAGATTAATGGCTACACCTTC
TRBD1,TRBJ1-1,-,TRBV6-5,CASRFRGRMEEAFF,TGTGCCAGCAGGTTCAGGGGGCGGATGGAGGAAGCTTTCTTT
-,TRBJ2-7,-,TRBV4-1,CASSQDTGTTLYEQYF,TGCGCCAGCAGCCAAGATACCGGGACAACTCTCTACGAGCAGTACTTC
-,TRBJ1-1,-,TRBV27,CASSFLGGTEAFF,TGTGCCAGCAGTTTCCTGGGGGGCACTGAAGCTTTCTTT
-,TRBJ2-1,-,TRBV29-1,CSVARGSNEQFF,TGCAGCGTGGCCCGGGGGTCGAATGAGCAGTTCTTC
TRBD1,TRBJ2-7,-,TRBV7-9,CASSSPPGQGDNEQYF,TGTGCCAGCAGCTCCCCCCCGGGGCAGGGGGACAACGAGCAGTACTTC
TRBD1,TRBJ1-2,once,TRBV18,CASSPKFGTGGAGGYTF,TGTGCCAGCTCACCAAAATTCGGGACAGGGGGCGCCGGTGGCTACACCTTC
-,TRBJ1-5,many,TRBV6-2/TRBV6-3,CASSYRAVSNQPQHF,TGTGCCAGCAGTTACCGGGCGGTTAGCAATCAGCCCCAGCATTTT
-,TRBJ1-1,once,TRBV19,CATQNVNTEAFF,TGTGCCACCCAGAATGTGAACACTGAAGCTTTCTTT
TRBD2,TRBJ2-5,-,TRBV19,CASSPQREAWETQYF,TGTGCCAGTAGTCCACAGCGGGAAGCTTGGGAGACCCAGTACTTC
-,TRBJ2-7,-,TRBV1,CTSSPWTTYEQYF,TGCACCAGCAGCCCCTGGACTACATACGAGCAGTACTTC